The T cell receptor (beta chain) described here comes from a study of vaccination effects on CD4 cells after COVID-19 (dated by TCRdb to between 2022 and 2023). For the wider study: Each participant got two doses of an mRNA SARS-CoV-2 vaccine, either BNT162b2 or mRNA-1273. The study compared SARS-CoV-2 spike-specific CD4+ TCR repertoires before and after mRNA vaccination in COVID-19 convalescent patients and infection-naive vaccine recipients. A total of 9 to 11 COVID-19 convalescent patients and a handful of SARS-CoV-2-naive healthy vaccine recipients were included in the full study. The Oncomine TCR Beta short-read assay on an Illumina iSeq 100 was used to sequence cultures from other donors in the study. Here is what the overall study found, with its caveats: Clones induced by infection and clones induced by vaccination both contracted markedly at late timepoints after vaccination, which fits with T cell responses waning over time. In healthy vaccine recipients, vaccine-induced clones were almost all SARS-CoV-2 mono-reactive, with only 1 of 255 cross-reactive with common cold coronaviruses. The study was limited by a small number of convalescent patients and lacked early post-infection timepoints.

Library generation was performed with the immunoSEQ multiplex PCR assay. DNA from the CD4+ T cells that had been cultured and isolated underwent TCR beta CDR3 sequencing. The source study handled its data this way. The analysis removed non-productive TCR sequences, trimmed reads to the CDR3 region, and retained only CDR3s that were 7 or more amino acids long. Antigen-specific clonotypes were identified with the MANAFEST web app by comparing expansion in peptide wells against reference cultures. Positive clones required FDR<0.05 expansion versus reference and all other wells, odds ratio above 5, and frequency above 0.1% in two replicate wells. Clonotypes significantly expanded in SARS-CoV-2 spike wells and in at least one common cold coronavirus spike condition were defined as cross-reactive. CDR3 similarity was assessed by Levenshtein distance with the stringdist R package, and unrooted trees were built with ape in R 3.6.1. TCRdb holds this immuneACCESS table with in-frame rearrangements only. Some clones are missing; in checked studies, unresolved V genes explain under half, and the rest has no known cause. The DNA gave D and trimming, while V, J and clone size come from that table. The sample profile shows fewer than 70,000 clones; 80% of them were found once. Jointly, the top ten make up 9% to 15% of the sample.

Spanning cysteine to phenylalanine, the CDR3 consists of 16 amino acids. Kept here is only the CDR3 DNA, which spans 48 bases and is read in frame from base 1. V lost 0 bases and J lost 5 bases; the stretch between them is 16 bases long. CDR1 MRHNA and CDR2 SNTAGT were looked up in the germline V gene. A remark on this clone: The specificity of this receptor is unknown. Within one base of it there is no much larger clone, and no base qualities were kept.

To identify antigen-specific CD4+ T cell clonotypes by their expansion, the ViraFEST assay first stimulated PBMC with viral peptide pools and then applied TCR sequencing. After 10 days of culture, CD4+ T cells were isolated with the EasySep CD4+ T cell isolation kit. Negative nucleocapsid antibody results before and after vaccination confirmed that the healthy vaccine recipients had no prior SARS-CoV-2 infection. Each well held roughly 2.2 million PBMC cultured in IMDM containing approximately 5% human AB serum, about 10 IU/ml IL-2 and gentamicin, along with roughly 10 ug/ml peptides. On days 3 and 7, half of the culture medium was replaced with fresh IL-2-containing medium. Unless noted otherwise, every peptide stimulation condition was grown in triplicate wells. Using Ficoll-Paque Plus gradient centrifugation, PBMC were separated from whole blood and then either used fresh or cryopreserved at -140C. Overlapping peptide pools spanned the spike proteins of SARS-CoV-2 and the common cold coronaviruses HCoV-NL63, HCoV-OC43 and HCoV-229E. The QIAamp micro DNA kit was used to extract genomic DNA from the cultured CD4+ T cells.

This TCR derives from a human donor who received a COVID-19 vaccine. The rearranged chain carries TRBV6-4 and TRBJ1-2; a weak D assignment points to TRBD1 (5 bases agree). This specimen consisted of CD4+ T cells from PBMCs cultured with SARS-CoV-2 spike peptides, obtained before COVID-19 vaccination. The cell subset or site label, as the study defines it: SARS-CoV-2 spike overlapping peptide pool stimulation. The nucleotide sequence reads as follows: TGTGCCAGCAGTGACTCGGGGCCCAAGCGTTCTTATGGCTACACCTTC. Translated, this is CASSDSGPKRSYGYTF.